A selection of T cell receptor beta chains follows, all from one sample in a study of T cell responses to AZD1222 COVID-19 vaccine. Data came from immunoSEQ multiplex PCR; TCRdb stores just in-frame clones and leaves some out. The table has 95,000 to 100,000 clones, roughly 90% seen once. The sequences come from peripheral blood, collected 28 days after the second AZD1222 dose. The receptor set was obtained from an adult who received the AZD1222 COVID-19 vaccine. CDR3s include the opening cysteine and the closing phenylalanine or tryptophan. A D gene is named only where the DNA matches it firmly. Size values are once, few and many counts, or a class for expanded clones, and some rows have none.

TGTGCCAGCAGCACCACTAGCGGCTCGTACAATGAGCAGTTCTTC	CASSTTSGSYNEQFF	TRBJ2-1	15	TRBV7-2	-	TRBD2
TGTGCCAGTAGTCGGGACGGCTATAGGACTTTCTTT	CASSRDGYRTFF	TRBJ1-1	12	TRBV19	few	-
TGTGCCAGCAGTTTATGGAGAGGGCAGGGGGGGGGTCAGCCCCAGCATTTT	CASSLWRGQGGGQPQHF	TRBJ1-5	17	TRBV28	-	TRBD1
TGTGCCAGCAGTCTATCATTCACTGAAGCTTTCTTT	CASSLSFTEAFF	TRBJ1-1	12	TRBV2	-	-
TGTGCCAGCAGCTTAGCTTTCGGGGGTCGGACTGAAGCTTTCTTT	CASSLAFGGRTEAFF	TRBJ1-1	15	TRBV7-8	-	-
TGTGCCAGCAGCTTAGGGGACATGTCGACCGGGGAGCTGTTTTTT	CASSLGDMSTGELFF	TRBJ2-2	15	TRBV5-5	-	-
TGCGCCAGCAGCCCCGGGACCTGGGACACTGAAGCTTTCTTT	CASSPGTWDTEAFF	TRBJ1-1	14	TRBV5-1	-	-
TGTGCCAGCAGCCCCAGCTTGGGGGAGCAGTTCTTC	CASSPSLGEQFF	TRBJ2-1	12	TRBV9	-	-
TGTGCCAGCAGCTTTTATCGCACATCGAACACTGAAGCTTTCTTT	CASSFYRTSNTEAFF	TRBJ1-1	15	TRBV7-9	few	-
TGTGCCAGCAGTCCCAGAGGACAGACTAACTATGGCTACACCTTC	CASSPRGQTNYGYTF	TRBJ1-2	15	TRBV27	-	-
TGCGCCAGCAGCTTGGGGGGGGTCCCCCAAGAGACCCAGTACTTC	CASSLGGVPQETQYF	TRBJ2-5	15	TRBV5-1	few	-
TGTGCCAGTAGTGACCAAGGCGGTCCGCCCTATGGCTACACCTTC	CASSDQGGPPYGYTF	TRBJ1-2	15	TRBV19	-	-
TGTGCCAGCAGCCAAGATTGGACGGCATCCGTGATTGACCAGGCTTTCTTT	CASSQDWTASVIDQAFF	TRBJ1-1	17	TRBV4-2	few	-
TGTGCCAGCAGCTTAGGGTTAGGCGGGGACACTGAAGCTTTCTTT	CASSLGLGGDTEAFF	TRBJ1-1	15	TRBV7-9	-	-
TGTGCCAGCAGTGAACAGACAGGGTTCGGAAATTCACCCCTCCACTTT	CASSEQTGFGNSPLHF	TRBJ1-6	16	TRBV6-1	-	TRBD1
TGTGCCAGCAGCTCGACAGATACCGGGGAGCTGTTTTTT	CASSSTDTGELFF	TRBJ2-2	13	TRBV7-3	-	-
TGCAGCGTTGACTCGTTGTACCAAGAGACCCAGTACTTC	CSVDSLYQETQYF	TRBJ2-5	13	TRBV29-1	-	-
TGTGCCAGCAGCCCATCTAGCGGGAACCTTGGCGAGCAGTACTTC	CASSPSSGNLGEQYF	TRBJ2-7	15	TRBV3-1/TRBV3-2	few	TRBD2
TGCGCCAGCAGCAAGACCCGGAACACTGAAGCTTTCTTT	CASSKTRNTEAFF	TRBJ1-1	13	TRBV5-1	-	-
TGTGCCAGTAGCGGGACAGGGGGAAATCAGCCCCAGCATTTT	CASSGTGGNQPQHF	TRBJ1-5	14	TRBV19	-	TRBD1
TGTGCCAGCACTGGGGGGGACAGGGTCTACAATGAGCAGTTCTTC	CASTGGDRVYNEQFF	TRBJ2-1	15	TRBV7-9	few	TRBD1
TGTGCCAGCAGCTTGGGTAGCGGGACCTACGAGCAGTACTTC	CASSLGSGTYEQYF	TRBJ2-7	14	TRBV5-8	few	TRBD2
TGTGCCACCAGTGATTTGGGGCAGGGGGTTGGAGAGACCCAGTACTTC	CATSDLGQGVGETQYF	TRBJ2-5	16	TRBV24-1	-	TRBD1
TGTGCCAGCAGTGACCCTCACACAGGTGGGAGATGGAATGAGCAGTTCTTC	CASSDPHTGGRWNEQFF	TRBJ2-1	17	TRBV6-1	-	-
TGTGCCTGGATAAAAACTTCGGGCTCCTACGAGCAGTACTTC	CAWIKTSGSYEQYF	TRBJ2-7	14	TRBV30	-	-
TGTGCCAGCAGTGGAGGGATTGGCCGGGAGCTGTTTTTT	CASSGGIGRELFF	TRBJ2-2	13	TRBV2	-	-
TGCGCCAGCAGAGACGGGACACCCTCCTACGAGCAGTACTTC	CASRDGTPSYEQYF	TRBJ2-7	14	TRBV5-1	-	-
TGTGCCTCTCTATCCGGAACAGATACGCAGTATTTT	CASLSGTDTQYF	TRBJ2-3	12	TRBV30	-	-
TGTGCCAGTCGAGGGACTGAAGCTTTCTTT	CASRGTEAFF	TRBJ1-1	10	TRBV19	-	-
TGTGCCAGCAGTCATCAGGATAGCAATCAGCCCCAGCATTTT	CASSHQDSNQPQHF	TRBJ1-5	14	TRBV6-6	few	-
TGTGCCAGCAAAGTGAACACTGAAGCTTTCTTT	CASKVNTEAFF	TRBJ1-1	11	TRBV6-5	-	-
TGTGCCAGCAGGAAAAATACAGGGGGCCCCTACGAGCAGTACTTC	CASRKNTGGPYEQYF	TRBJ2-7	15	TRBV2	-	TRBD1
TGTGCCAGCAGCTTAGGTGAGGACGGCTATGGCTACACCTTC	CASSLGEDGYGYTF	TRBJ1-2	14	TRBV7-9	-	-
TGCAGCGTTGTGACTAGCGGAGGGCGCACAGATACGCAGTATTTT	CSVVTSGGRTDTQYF	TRBJ2-3	15	TRBV29-1	-	TRBD2
TGTGCCGCCCGGGGGGTGGACGAGCAGTACTTC	CAARGVDEQYF	TRBJ2-7	11	TRBV28	-	TRBD2
TGTGCCAGCAGGGCGGTCTCCTACGAGCAGTACTTC	CASRAVSYEQYF	TRBJ2-7	12	TRBV6-5	-	-
TGTGCCTGGACCCGGGACACGGAGAGTGAAGCTTTCTTT	CAWTRDTESEAFF	TRBJ1-1	13	TRBV30	-	-
TGTGCCAGCAGCTTAGGGACAGGGTTTCTTTCAGACTCTGGAAACACCATATATTTT	CASSLGTGFLSDSGNTIYF	TRBJ1-3	19	TRBV13	-	TRBD1